A selection of T cell receptor beta chains follows, all from one sample in a study of blood T cell repertoires in COVID-19. Here immunoSEQ multiplex PCR was the method, and the copy in TCRdb shows in-frame clones only, minus some. The table shows about 530,000 clones, with 85% to 90% occurring only once. The sample was peripheral blood. The receptor set was obtained from a woman aged 45-65 years with COVID-19, enrolled during active disease. Each CDR3 is given with its conserved first and last residue. The order of the fields is V gene, D gene, clone size, J gene, CDR3 DNA, CDR3 protein. D genes are given only for firm matches. A row's size may be missing; if present it is once, few, many or a size class.

V gene: TRBV7-2; D gene: TRBD2; clone size: NA; J gene: TRBJ2-7; CDR3 DNA: TGTGCCAGCAGCTCCCCTGGGAGGGCCGAGCAGTACTTC; CDR3 protein: CASSSPGRAEQYF
V gene: TRBV5-5; D gene: NA; clone size: once; J gene: TRBJ1-6; CDR3 DNA: TGTGCCAGCAGCGCCCGCGGGGGAAACTCACCCCTCCACTTT; CDR3 protein: CASSARGGNSPLHF
V gene: TRBV3-1/TRBV3-2; D gene: NA; clone size: NA; J gene: TRBJ1-5; CDR3 DNA: TGTGCCAGCAGCCGGACAGATAGCAATCAGCCCCAGCATTTT; CDR3 protein: CASSRTDSNQPQHF
V gene: TRBV27; D gene: TRBD2; clone size: NA; J gene: TRBJ2-1; CDR3 DNA: TGTGCCAGCAGTTTAGGACTAGCGGGGAACCTTCGCTCCTACAATGAGCAGTTCTTC; CDR3 protein: CASSLGLAGNLRSYNEQFF
V gene: TRBV6-5; D gene: NA; clone size: NA; J gene: TRBJ1-1; CDR3 DNA: TGTGCCAGCACCGTTATTGCAGTTAACACTGAAGCTTTCTTT; CDR3 protein: CASTVIAVNTEAFF
V gene: TRBV5-1; D gene: TRBD2; clone size: NA; J gene: TRBJ2-1; CDR3 DNA: TGCGCCAGCAGCTTGACGGCGGGGGGGCCCAATGAGCAGTTCTTC; CDR3 protein: CASSLTAGGPNEQFF
V gene: TRBV2; D gene: TRBD1; clone size: few; J gene: TRBJ1-1; CDR3 DNA: TGTGCCAGCAGTCTCTCACAGGGGGACACTGAAGCTTTCTTT; CDR3 protein: CASSLSQGDTEAFF
V gene: TRBV13; D gene: TRBD2; clone size: NA; J gene: TRBJ2-1; CDR3 DNA: TGTGCCAGCAGCCCCACCGGGACTAGCGGGGGGAAGACTTACAATGAGCAGTTCTTC; CDR3 protein: CASSPTGTSGGKTYNEQFF
V gene: TRBV7-2; D gene: TRBD2; clone size: NA; J gene: TRBJ2-1; CDR3 DNA: TGTGCCAGCAGCTTATTTAGGCTAGCGGGGGACAATGAGCAGTTCTTC; CDR3 protein: CASSLFRLAGDNEQFF
V gene: TRBV7-9; D gene: NA; clone size: NA; J gene: TRBJ2-7; CDR3 DNA: TGTGCCAGCAGCGTGAGGGGGGAGCAGTACTTC; CDR3 protein: CASSVRGEQYF
V gene: TRBV30; D gene: NA; clone size: NA; J gene: TRBJ1-2; CDR3 DNA: TGTGCCTGGAGTGAAGGGGTTTCCCTTAACTATGGCTACACCTTC; CDR3 protein: CAWSEGVSLNYGYTF
V gene: TRBV5-4; D gene: TRBD2; clone size: once; J gene: TRBJ2-5; CDR3 DNA: TGTGCCAGCAGCTCGGCCGGGACTAGCGCCCAAGAGACCCAGTACTTC; CDR3 protein: CASSSAGTSAQETQYF
V gene: TRBV3-1/TRBV3-2; D gene: TRBD2; clone size: NA; J gene: TRBJ2-7; CDR3 DNA: TGTGCCAGCAGCCAACAGGGGGCTGGACTAGCGGGGGGCCGGGCCTACGAGCAGTACTTC; CDR3 protein: CASSQQGAGLAGGRAYEQYF
V gene: TRBV6-2/TRBV6-3; D gene: NA; clone size: NA; J gene: TRBJ1-2; CDR3 DNA: TGTGCCAGCAGTTATTCCGACGGGGACACCGGCTACACCTTC; CDR3 protein: CASSYSDGDTGYTF
V gene: TRBV4-1; D gene: TRBD1; clone size: NA; J gene: TRBJ2-2; CDR3 DNA: TGCGCCAGCAGCCACCGGGACAGAGCCCTCGCGAACACCGGGGAGCTGTTTTTT; CDR3 protein: CASSHRDRALANTGELFF
V gene: TRBV5-5; D gene: TRBD1; clone size: NA; J gene: TRBJ1-3; CDR3 DNA: TGTGCCAGCAGCTGGGACAGACTCTCTGGAAACACCATATATTTT; CDR3 protein: CASSWDRLSGNTIYF
V gene: TRBV9; D gene: TRBD2; clone size: NA; J gene: TRBJ2-3; CDR3 DNA: TGTGCCAGCAGCCCCCAGCATAGCGGGGGCACAGATACGCAGTATTTT; CDR3 protein: CASSPQHSGGTDTQYF
V gene: TRBV11-2; D gene: TRBD2; clone size: NA; J gene: TRBJ2-1; CDR3 DNA: TGTGCCAGCAGCTTCGAGTTACCGAGTGAGCGGGGGGCCTACAATGAGCAGTTCTTC; CDR3 protein: CASSFELPSERGAYNEQFF
V gene: TRBV10-3; D gene: NA; clone size: NA; J gene: TRBJ1-5; CDR3 DNA: TGTGCCATCAGTGGTACAGAAAATTATAGCAATCAGCCCCAGCATTTT; CDR3 protein: CAISGTENYSNQPQHF
V gene: TRBV6-2/TRBV6-3; D gene: NA; clone size: NA; J gene: TRBJ2-7; CDR3 DNA: TGTGCCAGCAGCCTGACGGGCGAGCAGTACTTC; CDR3 protein: CASSLTGEQYF
V gene: TRBV6-5; D gene: NA; clone size: NA; J gene: TRBJ1-1; CDR3 DNA: TGTGCCAGCAGCCCCGCGCGGGGTGCTGAAGCTTTCTTT; CDR3 protein: CASSPARGAEAFF
V gene: TRBV20-1; D gene: NA; clone size: NA; J gene: TRBJ1-1; CDR3 DNA: TGCAGTGCTAGTCCCTTCAGGGTGGTTGAGGCTGAAGCTTTCTTT; CDR3 protein: CSASPFRVVEAEAFF
V gene: TRBV19; D gene: NA; clone size: NA; J gene: TRBJ2-2; CDR3 DNA: TGTGCCAGTAGTAGACAGGTCTTTAACACCGGGGAGCTGTTTTTT; CDR3 protein: CASSRQVFNTGELFF
V gene: TRBV12-3/TRBV12-4; D gene: NA; clone size: NA; J gene: TRBJ1-1; CDR3 DNA: TGTGCCAGCAGTTTAGAGGGAGGCACTGAAGCTTTCTTT; CDR3 protein: CASSLEGGTEAFF
V gene: TRBV19; D gene: NA; clone size: NA; J gene: TRBJ1-4; CDR3 DNA: TGTGCCAGTAGTATTCGCCCGACTCTTTCCACTAATGAAAAACTGTTTTTT; CDR3 protein: CASSIRPTLSTNEKLFF
V gene: TRBV5-1; D gene: NA; clone size: NA; J gene: TRBJ1-1; CDR3 DNA: TGCGCCAGCAGCTTGGTTTTAGGGGGAGGGACTGAAGCTTTCTTT; CDR3 protein: CASSLVLGGGTEAFF
V gene: TRBV9; D gene: NA; clone size: NA; J gene: TRBJ1-3; CDR3 DNA: TGTGCCAGCAGTCCGCAGGTGCTCACTGGAAACACCATATATTTT; CDR3 protein: CASSPQVLTGNTIYF
V gene: TRBV11-2; D gene: NA; clone size: few; J gene: TRBJ1-6; CDR3 DNA: TGTGCCAGCCGGCAGGTTCATAATTCACCCCTCCACTTT; CDR3 protein: CASRQVHNSPLHF
V gene: TRBV5-1; D gene: NA; clone size: NA; J gene: TRBJ2-7; CDR3 DNA: TGCGCCAGCAGCTTGTGGGCAGGGCGAAGCTCCTACGAGCAGTACTTC; CDR3 protein: CASSLWAGRSSYEQYF
V gene: TRBV5-4; D gene: TRBD1; clone size: NA; J gene: TRBJ1-1; CDR3 DNA: TGTGCCAGCAGCTCGGCCGGGACAGTGAACACTGAAGCTTTCTTT; CDR3 protein: CASSSAGTVNTEAFF
V gene: TRBV5-1; D gene: TRBD1; clone size: NA; J gene: TRBJ1-1; CDR3 DNA: TGCGCCAGCAGCTTGGGGGTGACCGGGACAGGGGAAGCTTTCTTT; CDR3 protein: CASSLGVTGTGEAFF
V gene: TRBV30; D gene: TRBD1; clone size: once; J gene: TRBJ1-1; CDR3 DNA: TGTGCCGAGGAACGACAGGGCCACACTGAAGCTTTCTTT; CDR3 protein: CAEERQGHTEAFF
V gene: TRBV7-2; D gene: NA; clone size: NA; J gene: TRBJ1-2; CDR3 DNA: TGTGCCAGCAGCTTAGCTGTGAGTGGTGGCTACACCTTC; CDR3 protein: CASSLAVSGGYTF
V gene: TRBV9; D gene: TRBD1; clone size: NA; J gene: TRBJ2-7; CDR3 DNA: TGTGCCAGCAGCGTAGATGGGACAGGGGAGGAAGAGCAGTACTTC; CDR3 protein: CASSVDGTGEEEQYF
V gene: TRBV3-1/TRBV3-2; D gene: NA; clone size: NA; J gene: TRBJ2-2; CDR3 DNA: TGTGCCAGCAGCCAATACCGAAGGGGCAGGGGGGAGCTGTTTTTT; CDR3 protein: CASSQYRRGRGELFF
V gene: TRBV5-1; D gene: NA; clone size: once; J gene: TRBJ2-3; CDR3 DNA: TGCGCCAGCAGCCCCGGTGGGGGGGGCGGCACAGATACGCAGTATTTT; CDR3 protein: CASSPGGGGGTDTQYF
V gene: TRBV6-1; D gene: NA; clone size: NA; J gene: TRBJ1-5; CDR3 DNA: TGTGCCAGCAGTGAATATGGACATAGCAATCAGCCCCAGCATTTT; CDR3 protein: CASSEYGHSNQPQHF
V gene: TRBV15; D gene: NA; clone size: NA; J gene: TRBJ1-5; CDR3 DNA: TGTGCCACCAGCGGTCCGGGACAGCCCCAGCATTTT; CDR3 protein: CATSGPGQPQHF
V gene: TRBV30; D gene: NA; clone size: NA; J gene: TRBJ1-4; CDR3 DNA: TGTGCCCATCACAGGATGGATGAAAAACTGTTTTTT; CDR3 protein: CAHHRMDEKLFF
V gene: TRBV7-8; D gene: NA; clone size: NA; J gene: TRBJ2-1; CDR3 DNA: TGTGCCAGCAGCTTAGGCAGGGACAATGAGCAGTTCTTC; CDR3 protein: CASSLGRDNEQFF
V gene: TRBV7-2; D gene: TRBD2; clone size: NA; J gene: TRBJ2-1; CDR3 DNA: TGTGCCAGCAGCCACCCGAGAAGCGGGGGGGCCTACAATGAGCAGTTCTTC; CDR3 protein: CASSHPRSGGAYNEQFF
V gene: TRBV11-2; D gene: TRBD2; clone size: NA; J gene: TRBJ2-1; CDR3 DNA: TGTGCCAGCAGCCTGAGGGGACTAGCGGACAATGAGCAGTTCTTC; CDR3 protein: CASSLRGLADNEQFF
V gene: TRBV29-1; D gene: NA; clone size: NA; J gene: TRBJ1-3; CDR3 DNA: TGCAGCGTCCTAAACTCCCACTCTGGAAACACCATATATTTT; CDR3 protein: CSVLNSHSGNTIYF
V gene: TRBV4-2; D gene: NA; clone size: NA; J gene: TRBJ2-3; CDR3 DNA: TGTGCCAGCAGCCATTACCGAGGGCCACCGACAGATACGCAGTATTTT; CDR3 protein: CASSHYRGPPTDTQYF
V gene: TRBV18; D gene: TRBD1; clone size: NA; J gene: TRBJ2-1; CDR3 DNA: TGTGCCAGCTCACCATCGGGACAGTACAATGAGCAGTTCTTC; CDR3 protein: CASSPSGQYNEQFF
V gene: TRBV5-1; D gene: TRBD1; clone size: NA; J gene: TRBJ1-2; CDR3 DNA: TGCGCCAGCAGCGCCCAACAGGGGGGCTACACCTTC; CDR3 protein: CASSAQQGGYTF
V gene: TRBV6-5; D gene: TRBD1; clone size: NA; J gene: TRBJ1-2; CDR3 DNA: TGTGCCAGCGGTAAACAGGGGTTTGGAAATGGCTACACCTTC; CDR3 protein: CASGKQGFGNGYTF
V gene: TRBV18; D gene: TRBD1; clone size: NA; J gene: TRBJ1-1; CDR3 DNA: TGTGCCAGCTCTGTAGGGACAGACGGGACTGAAGCTTTCTTT; CDR3 protein: CASSVGTDGTEAFF
V gene: TRBV19; D gene: NA; clone size: few; J gene: TRBJ1-6; CDR3 DNA: TGTGCCAGTAGTATTGGACAGCCGAGCTCCTATAATTCACCCCTCCACTTT; CDR3 protein: CASSIGQPSSYNSPLHF
V gene: TRBV7-9; D gene: TRBD1; clone size: NA; J gene: TRBJ1-4; CDR3 DNA: TGTGCCAGCAGCCACAGGGGAAGGGCTAATGAAAAACTGTTTTTT; CDR3 protein: CASSHRGRANEKLFF
V gene: TRBV18; D gene: NA; clone size: NA; J gene: TRBJ2-5; CDR3 DNA: TGTGCCAGCTCACCACCCAACGCGTGGGAGACCCAGTACTTC; CDR3 protein: CASSPPNAWETQYF
V gene: TRBV10-3; D gene: NA; clone size: NA; J gene: TRBJ2-3; CDR3 DNA: TGTGCCATCAGTGAGTCGGGGGCCTCTAGCACAGATACGCAGTATTTT; CDR3 protein: CAISESGASSTDTQYF
V gene: TRBV7-8; D gene: NA; clone size: once; J gene: TRBJ1-1; CDR3 DNA: TGTGCCAGCAGCTCCATGAACACTGAAGCTTTCTTT; CDR3 protein: CASSSMNTEAFF
V gene: TRBV29-1; D gene: NA; clone size: NA; J gene: TRBJ2-3; CDR3 DNA: TGCAGCGTTGGAAGCACGAGGTCCACAGATACGCAGTATTTT; CDR3 protein: CSVGSTRSTDTQYF
V gene: TRBV29-1; D gene: NA; clone size: NA; J gene: TRBJ2-2; CDR3 DNA: TGCAGCGCCCAACCGGGGTTTAGCACCGGGGAGCTGTTTTTT; CDR3 protein: CSAQPGFSTGELFF
V gene: TRBV7-2; D gene: NA; clone size: NA; J gene: TRBJ2-1; CDR3 DNA: TGTGCCAGCAGCTTAGTGTTGCCCTCACACTACAATGAGCAGTTCTTC; CDR3 protein: CASSLVLPSHYNEQFF
V gene: TRBV7-3; D gene: TRBD2; clone size: NA; J gene: TRBJ2-1; CDR3 DNA: TGTGCCAGCAGCTCCCCAATAGCGGGGGGATCCAATGAGCAGTTCTTC; CDR3 protein: CASSSPIAGGSNEQFF
V gene: TRBV6-6; D gene: NA; clone size: NA; J gene: TRBJ1-2; CDR3 DNA: TGTGCCAGCAGTTACTCTGGACAGAACTATGGCTACACCTTC; CDR3 protein: CASSYSGQNYGYTF
V gene: TRBV6-5; D gene: NA; clone size: NA; J gene: TRBJ1-1; CDR3 DNA: TGTGCCAGCAGCTCAACCGGGACACATGAAGCTTTCTTT; CDR3 protein: CASSSTGTHEAFF
V gene: TRBV7-6; D gene: TRBD2; clone size: NA; J gene: TRBJ2-5; CDR3 DNA: TGTGCCAGCAGCTTACCGACTAGCGGGGGAAAAGGGACCCAGTACTTC; CDR3 protein: CASSLPTSGGKGTQYF